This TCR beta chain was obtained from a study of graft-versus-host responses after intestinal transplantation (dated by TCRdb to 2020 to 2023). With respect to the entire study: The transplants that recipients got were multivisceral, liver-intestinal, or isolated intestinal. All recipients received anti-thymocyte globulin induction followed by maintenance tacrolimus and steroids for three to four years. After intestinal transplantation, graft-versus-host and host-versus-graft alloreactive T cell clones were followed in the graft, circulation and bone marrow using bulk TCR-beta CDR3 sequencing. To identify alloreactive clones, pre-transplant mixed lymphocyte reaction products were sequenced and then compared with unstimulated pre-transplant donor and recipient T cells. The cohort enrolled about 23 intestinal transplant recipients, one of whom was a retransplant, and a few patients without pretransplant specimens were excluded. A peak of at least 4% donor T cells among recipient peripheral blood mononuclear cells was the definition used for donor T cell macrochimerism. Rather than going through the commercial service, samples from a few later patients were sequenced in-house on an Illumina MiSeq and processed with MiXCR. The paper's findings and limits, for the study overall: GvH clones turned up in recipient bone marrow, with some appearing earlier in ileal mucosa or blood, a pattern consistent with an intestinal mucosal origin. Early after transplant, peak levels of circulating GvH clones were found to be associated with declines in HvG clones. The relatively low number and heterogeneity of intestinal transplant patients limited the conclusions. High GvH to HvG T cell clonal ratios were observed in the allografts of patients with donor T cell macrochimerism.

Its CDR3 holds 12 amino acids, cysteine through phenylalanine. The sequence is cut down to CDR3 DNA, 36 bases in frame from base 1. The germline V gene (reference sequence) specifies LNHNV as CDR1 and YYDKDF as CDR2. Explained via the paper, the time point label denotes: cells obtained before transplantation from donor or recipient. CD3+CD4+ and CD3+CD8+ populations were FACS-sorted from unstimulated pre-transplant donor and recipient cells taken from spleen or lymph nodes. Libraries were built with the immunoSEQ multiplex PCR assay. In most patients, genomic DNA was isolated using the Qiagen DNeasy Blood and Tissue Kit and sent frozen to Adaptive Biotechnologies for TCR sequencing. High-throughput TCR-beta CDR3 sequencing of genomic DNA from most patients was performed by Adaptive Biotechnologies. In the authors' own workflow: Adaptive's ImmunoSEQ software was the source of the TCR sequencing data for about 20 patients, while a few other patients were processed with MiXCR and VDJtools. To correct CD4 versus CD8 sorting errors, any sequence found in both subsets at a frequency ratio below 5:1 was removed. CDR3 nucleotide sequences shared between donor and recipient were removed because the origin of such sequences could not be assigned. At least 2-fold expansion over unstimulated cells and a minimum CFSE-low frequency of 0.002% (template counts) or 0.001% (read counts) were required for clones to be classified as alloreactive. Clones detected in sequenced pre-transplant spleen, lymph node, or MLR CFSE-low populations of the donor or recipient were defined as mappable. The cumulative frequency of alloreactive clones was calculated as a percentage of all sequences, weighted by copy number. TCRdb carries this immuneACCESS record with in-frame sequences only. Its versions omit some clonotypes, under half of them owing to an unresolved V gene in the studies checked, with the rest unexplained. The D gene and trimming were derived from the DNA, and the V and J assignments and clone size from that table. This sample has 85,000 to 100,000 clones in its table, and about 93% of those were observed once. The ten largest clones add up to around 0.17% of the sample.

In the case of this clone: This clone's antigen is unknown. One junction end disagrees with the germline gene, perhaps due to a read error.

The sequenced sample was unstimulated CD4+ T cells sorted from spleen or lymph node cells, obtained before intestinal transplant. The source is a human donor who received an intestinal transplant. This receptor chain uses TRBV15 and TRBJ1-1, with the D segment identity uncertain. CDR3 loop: CATSRDKEATRF. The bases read TGTGCCACCAGCAGAGATAAGGAAGCGACCCGATTT.